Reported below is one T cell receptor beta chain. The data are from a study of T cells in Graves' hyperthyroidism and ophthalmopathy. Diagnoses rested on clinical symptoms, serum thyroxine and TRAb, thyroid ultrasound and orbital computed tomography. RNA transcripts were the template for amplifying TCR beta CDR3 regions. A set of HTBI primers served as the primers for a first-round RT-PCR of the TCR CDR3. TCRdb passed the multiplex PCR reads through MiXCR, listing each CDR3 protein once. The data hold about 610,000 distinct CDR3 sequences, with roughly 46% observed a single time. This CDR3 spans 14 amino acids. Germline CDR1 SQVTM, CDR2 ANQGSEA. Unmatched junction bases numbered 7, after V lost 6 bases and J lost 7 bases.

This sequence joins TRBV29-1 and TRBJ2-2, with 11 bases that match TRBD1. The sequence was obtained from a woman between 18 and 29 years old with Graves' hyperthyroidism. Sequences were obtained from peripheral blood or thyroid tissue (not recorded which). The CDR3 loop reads CSVIGTGGIGELFF. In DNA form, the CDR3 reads TGCAGCGTCATCGGGACAGGGGGTATCGGGGAGCTGTTTTTT.